These 10 T cell receptor beta chains were sequenced from one sample in a study of blood T cells in healthy people across ages. A J-beta primer mix and a sample-barcoded 5' primer were used in a second PCR of roughly 7 to 12 cycles. TCRdb processed the 5' RACE reads anew with MiXCR; each CDR3 protein has one entry. This repertoire shows 650,000 to 800,000 distinct CDR3 sequences, 40% to 50% found once; its top ten account for roughly 18%. The sequenced sample consisted of blood. These receptors were collected from a man between 60 and 75 years old in good health.

About this clonotype itself: A much larger clone is a single base away; this may be a read error. V gene TRBV11-2 combines with J gene TRBJ2-7; D possibly corresponds to TRBD1 (5 bases). This CDR3 comprises 14 residues. Germline loops: CDR1 SGHAT, CDR2 FQNNGV. Here the CDR3 DNA reads TGTGTCAGCAGCCAAGGGGCAGGGTCCTACGAGCAGTACTTC. Translating gives CVSSQGAGSYEQYF.

The rearrangement joins TRBV30 to TRBJ1-2; 10 bases are shared with TRBD1. V was pared by 1 base and J by 8 bases, with 7 bases of the junction left unmatched. The CDR3 consists of 14 residues. CDR1 and CDR2 (germline): GTSNPN, SVGIG (reference sequence). The chain's CDR3 is CAWSETTGGDGYTF. The CDR3 region has the DNA TGTGCCTGGAGTGAAACGACAGGGGGCGACGGCTACACCTTC.

The chain carries TRBV9 and TRBJ1-2, with 8 bases identical to TRBD1. V lost 0 bases and J lost 2; bases outside the gene matches: 15. The CDR3 is 19 residues long. Germline CDR1 is SGDLS and CDR2 is YYNGEE. CDR3 amino acids: CASSVASPKTGALNYGYTF. The CDR3 region has the DNA TGTGCCAGCAGCGTAGCTTCCCCGAAGACAGGGGCCCTCAACTATGGCTACACCTTC.

The CDR3 loop is CSVDWPLQETQYF. The DNA for the CDR3 is TGCAGCGTTGATTGGCCACTTCAGGAGACCCAGTACTTC. The chain couples TRBV29-1 to TRBJ2-5; D uncertain. Trimming took off 3 bases at V and 5 bases at J, with 13 bases between the two ends. From germline, CDR1 is SQVTM and CDR2 ANQGSEA. The CDR3 length is 13 residues. Complete variable domain (other parts from reference TRBV29-1 and TRBJ2-5): SAVISQKPSRDICQRGTSLTIQCQVDSQVTMMFWYRQQPGQSLTLIATANQGSEATYESGFVIDKFPISRPNLTFSTLTVSNMSPEDSSIYLCSVDWPLQETQYFGPGTRLLVL.

This chain connects TRBV4-3 to TRBJ2-5; 10 bases are a match to TRBD1. Near its end, the DNA agrees better with TRBJ2-7, so the J call may be wrong. The CDR3 has 15 residues. Germline V lookup: CDR1 LGHNA, CDR2 YSLEER. The CDR3 DNA sequence: TGCGCCAGCAGCCAAGATCTTGGGACAGGGGCCGAGCAGTACTTC. Amino acids: CASSQDLGTGAEQYF.

Comments on this clonotype: A much larger clone lies a single base off, so this may be a read error. The chain combines TRBV5-5 with TRBJ2-1; 7 bases fit TRBD2. The V and J ends lost 3 bases and 0 bases, in that order; junction bases with no gene match: 3. The CDR3 is 15 amino acids. The V gene's germline CDR1 is SGHKS and CDR2 YYEKEE (reference sequence). CDR3: CASSSAGRSYNEQFF. CDR3 bases: TGTGCCAGCAGCTCAGCGGGGCGCTCCTACAATGAGCAGTTCTTC.

The V call is TRBV2, the J call TRBJ2-5; D not resolved. V was clipped by 1 base and J by 4 bases, with 10 bases between them. In germline, CDR1 is SNHLY, CDR2 FYNNEI. The CDR3 is 14 amino acids. CDR3 DNA sequence: TGTGCCAGCAGTGAAGGCAGCCGACGAGAGACCCAGTACTTC. Protein: CASSEGSRRETQYF.

This clonotype showed up many times. The chain recombines TRBV9 with TRBJ2-7, with D perhaps matching TRBD1 (6 bases). Germline values: CDR1 SGDLS, CDR2 YYNGEE. Trimming pared 2 bases from V and 2 bases from J, leaving 11 bases between. The CDR3 loop spans 14 amino acids. The CDR3 is CASSVNQGPYEQYF. The CDR3 coding sequence is TGTGCCAGCAGCGTTAATCAGGGGCCCTACGAGCAGTACTTC.

This sequence joins TRBV20-1 and TRBJ2-5; D tentatively fits TRBD1 or TRBD2 (5 bases each). The assigned J gene may be wrong: the sequence end matches TRBJ2-7 better. CDR1 is DFQATT and CDR2 is SNEGSKA in the germline V gene (reference sequence). The CDR3 extends over 13 amino acids. The CDR3 coding sequence is TGCAGTGCTAGAGAGGGGACCACCTACGAGCAGTACTTC. Its translation: CSAREGTTYEQYF.

Concerning this clonotype itself: One junction end disagrees with the germline gene, perhaps due to a read error. The chain recombines TRBV9 with TRBJ2-3, with 13 bases aligning to TRBD2. CDR3 length: 16 residues. CDR1 and CDR2 (germline): SGDLS, YYNGEE. In DNA form, the CDR3 reads TGTGCCAGCAGCCAACTAGCGGGAGGGCCCACAGATACGCGGTATTTT. It is translated as CASSQLAGGPTDTRYF.